Presented here are 20 T cell receptor beta chains from one specimen sequenced in a study of Ad26.COV2.S vaccination and SARS-CoV-2 variants. The table came from immunoSEQ multiplex PCR; TCRdb's copy has only in-frame clones and leaves some out. Of over 200,000 clones listed, 85% to 90% are singletons. The treatment is: over 15 received Ad26.COV2.S at low or high dose, single or two shots; 5 received placebo; per-sample allocation not given. Sampling took place 63 days after the first vaccine or placebo injection. The specimen comprised peripheral blood, sampled in a trial of Ad26.COV2.S vaccine versus placebo. The source of these receptors is a person aged 18-65 years who received the Ad26.COV2.S COVID-19 vaccine or a placebo.

J is TRBJ1-3 and V is TRBV7-2, with a possible D match to TRBD1 (5 bases). Germline V CDR1 and CDR2: SGHTA, FQGNSA. V dropped 7 bases and J dropped 0 bases, with 16 bases sitting between them. The CDR3 consists of 16 residues. The CDR3 coding sequence is TGTGCCAGCACCTACACGGGGGTTAGCTCTGGAAACACCATATATTTT. Amino acids: CASTYTGVSSGNTIYF.

The chain combines TRBV14 with TRBJ1-1, with TRBD1 matching over 8 bases. V lost 6 bases to trimming and J lost 0 bases; unmatched junction nucleotides: 6. CDR1 SGHDN and CDR2 FVKESK come from the germline V gene. The CDR3 length is 15 residues. The CDR3 region is CASSQRTGMNTEAFF. Written as DNA, the CDR3 is TGTGCCAGCAGTCAAAGGACAGGGATGAACACTGAAGCTTTCTTT.

This clone was seen only once. This chain links TRBV7-9 with TRBJ1-2; 8 nucleotides line up with TRBD1. V gave up 5 bases and J gave up 5 bases; unmatched junction bases: 13. The CDR3 spans 16 residues. The germline CDR1 and CDR2 sequences are SEHNR and FQNEAQ (reference sequence). CDR3 nucleotides: TGTGCCAGCAGCAACTTCCCACAACAGGGGGGTTATGGCTACACCTTC. This gives the protein CASSNFPQQGGYGYTF.

The rearrangement uses TRBV28 and TRBJ2-2, with 9 positions matching TRBD2. Germline trimming cut 8 bases from V and 4 bases from J; bases unmatched to any gene: 11. Germline V gives CDR1 MDHEN, CDR2 SYDVKM. This CDR3 has 16 residues. The CDR3 DNA follows: TGTGCCAGCCGTCTACCAGCGGGAGGCAGCACCGGGGAGCTGTTTTTT. This translates into CASRLPAGGSTGELFF.

This chain links TRBV6-2 or TRBV6-3 with TRBJ1-5, with 7 bases lining up with TRBD1. The trim removed 2 bases at V and 3 bases at J, leaving 10 bases unmatched. The CDR3 consists of 17 residues. Germline CDR1 is MNHEY and CDR2 is SVGEGT. CDR3 in DNA: TGTGCCAGCAGTTACGGGGGAGGAGGGGGCCTCAATCAGCCCCAGCATTTT. Its translation: CASSYGGGGGLNQPQHF.

The chain recombines TRBV11-1 with TRBJ2-3, with 10 bases that match TRBD2. Germline CDR1 reads SGHAT; CDR2 reads FQDESV (reference sequence). The junction had 7 bases not matched to a gene; V was cut back by 5 bases and J by 5 bases. The CDR3 has 15 residues. CDR3 amino acids: CASSHTGTSVDTQYF. Here the CDR3 DNA reads TGTGCCAGCAGCCATACCGGGACTAGCGTAGATACGCAGTATTTT.

This clone was observed a single time. The chain joins TRBV6-5 to TRBJ1-6, with D hard to call. V was clipped by 6 bases and J by 7 bases, with 16 bases between them. The CDR3 consists of 15 residues. Germline CDR1 and CDR2: MNHEY and SVGAGI. CDR3 DNA sequence: TGTGCCAGCAGAACCTACTCGGGGAGCAATTCACCCCTCCACTTT. It is translated as CASRTYSGSNSPLHF.

This chain joins TRBV25-1 and TRBJ2-2; possible D gene TRBD1, 5 bases. The germline V and J ends were trimmed by 2 bases and 4 bases, with 8 bases remaining between them. The germline V gene has CDR1 MGHDK and CDR2 SYGVNS. The CDR3 spans 14 residues. CDR3 amino acids: CASSEPRVTGELFF. The CDR3 DNA sequence: TGTGCCAGCAGTGAACCCAGGGTCACCGGGGAGCTGTTTTTT.

The chain has TRBV10-1 and TRBJ2-3, with unresolved D. The CDR3 covers 12 residues. Between the trimmed V and J ends, which lost 5 bases and 6 bases, there was a span of 9 bases. CDR1 and CDR2 from the germline V gene are WNHNN and SYGVQD (reference sequence). CDR3 region: CASSRDFDTQYF. DNA for the CDR3: TGCGCCAGCAGTAGGGATTTCGATACGCAGTATTTT.

The rearrangement uses TRBV18 and TRBJ1-1; possible D gene TRBD1, 5 bases. The germline V and J ends were trimmed by 2 bases and 2 bases, with 9 bases remaining between them. CDR3 length: 14 residues. Germline lookup yields CDR1 KGHSH and CDR2 LQKENI. The CDR3 here is CASSPIGGNTEAFF. The CDR3 region has the DNA TGTGCCAGCTCACCAATTGGGGGTAACACTGAAGCTTTCTTT.

This clone turned up a few times. The chain uses TRBV7-8 and TRBJ1-1, with D tentatively TRBD1 (5 bases). The CDR3 runs to 14 residues. Between the trimmed V and J ends, which lost 7 bases and 3 bases, there was a span of 15 bases. The germline V gene encodes CDR1 SGHVS and CDR2 FQNEAQ. The CDR3 is CASITGHDDTEAFF. The CDR3 DNA reads as TGTGCCAGCATCACTGGACACGATGACACTGAAGCTTTCTTT.

The chain couples TRBV4-1 to TRBJ2-7, with 10 bases aligning to TRBD1. This CDR3 has 17 amino acids. V lost 0 bases to trimming and J lost 4 bases; unmatched junction nucleotides: 9. Per the germline V gene, CDR1 is MGHRA and CDR2 is YSYEKL. CDR3 DNA sequence: TGCGCCAGCAGCCAAGATACAGACGGGACAGGGGAATACGAGCAGTACTTC. It specifies CASSQDTDGTGEYEQYF.

The CDR3 loop reads CASSYSRLAGGEQYF. The CDR3 nucleotides are TGTGCCAGCAGTTACTCGCGACTAGCGGGAGGCGAGCAGTACTTC. V usage is TRBV6-5 and J usage is TRBJ2-7; 13 bases fit TRBD2. Trimming cost V 0 bases and J 6 bases; bases outside gene matches: 2. CDR3 length: 15 amino acids. Germline values: CDR1 MNHEY, CDR2 SVGAGI.

This clone came up once. This rearrangement joins TRBV28 to TRBJ2-1; perhaps TRBD1 as D (5 bases). This CDR3 contains 15 residues. CDR1 is MDHEN, CDR2 SYDVKM, per germline. Trimming stripped 3 bases from V and 4 bases from J, with 13 bases between. As DNA, the CDR3 is TGTGCCAGCAGTTTTACCCGGACACCGTACAATGAGCAGTTCTTC. Its protein is CASSFTRTPYNEQFF.

The rearrangement joins TRBV19 to TRBJ2-5, with D perhaps assigned TRBD1 or TRBD2 (5 bases each). The ends were cut back, 5 bases at V and 3 bases at J, with 16 bases in the middle. The CDR3 runs 15 residues. Germline V gives CDR1 LNHDA, CDR2 SQIVND (reference sequence). The CDR3 DNA follows: TGTGCCAGTAGTCCTTGGGACGGGTCAGAAGAGACCCAGTACTTC. As protein: CASSPWDGSEETQYF.

J is TRBJ2-1 and V is TRBV3-1 (or the pseudogene TRBV3-2), with D perhaps matching TRBD1 (5 bases). CDR1 is LGHDT and CDR2 is YNNKEL in the germline V gene (reference sequence). The CDR3 is 18 residues long. Trimming removed 2 bases at V and 8 bases at J, with 25 bases between. For the CDR3, the DNA is TGTGCCAGCAGCCAAAAGGGGCCCCTCGACGAAGCAGAAGATGAGCAGTTCTTC. Amino acid sequence: CASSQKGPLDEAEDEQFF.

The V gene is TRBV28, the J gene TRBJ2-7; D is perhaps TRBD1 (6 bases). V gave up 8 bases and J gave up 2 bases, with 19 bases separating them. Germline V gene data show CDR1 as MDHEN and CDR2 as SYDVKM. This CDR3 is built from 15 residues. The CDR3: CASLETSTGAYEQYF. DNA of the CDR3: TGTGCCAGCCTTGAAACGTCGACAGGTGCCTACGAGCAGTACTTC.

The V and J genes are TRBV4-1 and TRBJ2-1; D is possibly TRBD1 (6 bases). This CDR3 is 15 amino acids long. Trimming removed 1 base at V and 2 bases at J, with 9 bases between. Germline CDR1 is MGHRA and CDR2 is YSYEKL. This chain's CDR3 is CASSQAQGAYNEQFF. Here the CDR3 DNA reads TGCGCCAGCAGCCAAGCACAGGGAGCCTACAATGAGCAGTTCTTC.

This clone was detected only once. The CDR3 reads CASSLGTGGSYNEQFF. CDR3 nucleotides: TGTGCCAGCAGCTTAGGGACGGGGGGGTCCTACAATGAGCAGTTCTTC. The gene calls are TRBV11-2 and TRBJ2-1, with 8 positions matching TRBD2. CDR1 is SGHAT and CDR2 is FQNNGV in the germline V gene. Germline trimming cut 1 base from V and 1 base from J; bases unmatched to any gene: 3. The CDR3 has 16 amino acids.

The rearrangement joins TRBV29-1 to TRBJ2-7; the D gene is possibly TRBD2 (5 bases). The V end was cut by 6 bases, the J end by 5 bases, with 20 bases between. The CDR3 covers 14 residues. Germline V gives CDR1 SQVTM, CDR2 ANQGSEA. The CDR3 reads CSVQGGLASDEQYF. The CDR3 DNA sequence: TGCAGCGTCCAAGGCGGGCTAGCTTCGGACGAGCAGTACTTC.